This TCR beta chain was found in a study of monozygotic twins with inflammatory bowel disease. Findings and caveats of the study: With others, IBD patients shared fewer clonotypes than healthy twins did, especially with disease activity. Different subtypes (of T cells) could not be told apart from one another. On the inverse Simpson index, IBD patients scored lower for TCRbeta diversity than healthy co-twins.

UMIs incorporating a 6-nucleotide sample barcode were appended by means of template switching. TCRdb reanalyzed the 5' RACE reads and collapses them to one entry per CDR3 protein, without DNA. The table lists 400,000 or so distinct CDR3 sequences, with 2.4% in the top ten. In the case of this clonotype: The antigen is not known.

The clonotype comes from a human donor with ulcerative colitis or Crohn's disease, or a healthy co-twin of an affected twin (not recorded which). The source material was blood.

The CDR3 here is CAIKRADGSPLHF. This chain joins TRBV10-3 and TRBJ1-6. Germline assignment: CDR1 ENHRY and CDR2 SYGVKD. This CDR3 region has 13 residues.